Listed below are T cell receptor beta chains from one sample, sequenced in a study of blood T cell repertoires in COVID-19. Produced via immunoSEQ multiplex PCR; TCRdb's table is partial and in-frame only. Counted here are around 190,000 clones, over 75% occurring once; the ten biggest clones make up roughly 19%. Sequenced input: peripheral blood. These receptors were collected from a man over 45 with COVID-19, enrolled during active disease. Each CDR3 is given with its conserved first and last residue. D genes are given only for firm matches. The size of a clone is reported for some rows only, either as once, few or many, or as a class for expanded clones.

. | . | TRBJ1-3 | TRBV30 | TGTGCCTGGACTTCATCGCGGAGGAGAGGGGGCTCTGGAAACACCATATATTTT | CAWTSSRRRGGSGNTIYF
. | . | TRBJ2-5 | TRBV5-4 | TGTGCCAGCGCCCCTGGGGTCGGGGGAGAGACCCAGTACTTC | CASAPGVGGETQYF
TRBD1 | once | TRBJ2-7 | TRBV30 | TGTGCCTGGACCAAACTTGGGACAGTCTACGAGCAGTACTTC | CAWTKLGTVYEQYF
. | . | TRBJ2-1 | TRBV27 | TGTGCCAGCAGCCGCCTCGCGGGCGCGACCTACAATGAGCAGTTCTTC | CASSRLAGATYNEQFF
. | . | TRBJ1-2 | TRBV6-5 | TGTGCCAGCAGAACGGGGGGGACTCAGAGCTACACCTTC | CASRTGGTQSYTF
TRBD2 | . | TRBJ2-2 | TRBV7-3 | TGTGCCAGCAGCTTAGAGCGGGGGGTTAACACCGGGGAGCTGTTTTTT | CASSLERGVNTGELFF
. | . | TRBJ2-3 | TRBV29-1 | TGCAGCGTTGCAACGCTAGCGCAGTACACAGATACGCAGTATTTT | CSVATLAQYTDTQYF
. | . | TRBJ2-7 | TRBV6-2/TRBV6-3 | TGTGCCAGCAGTTACTCGAGTCGGCCCGGGGGAGACGAGCAGTACTTC | CASSYSSRPGGDEQYF
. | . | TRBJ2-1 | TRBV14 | TGTGCCAGCAGCCAAGCCGCACTAGAGCAGTTCTTC | CASSQAALEQFF
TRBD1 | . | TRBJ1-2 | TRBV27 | TGTGCCAGCAGTACCACCGGGACAGGGAACTATGGCTACACCTTC | CASSTTGTGNYGYTF
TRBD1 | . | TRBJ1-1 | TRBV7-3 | TGTGCCAGCAGGTCCGGGACAGGATACATGAACACTGAAGCTTTCTTT | CASRSGTGYMNTEAFF
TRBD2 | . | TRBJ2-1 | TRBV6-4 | TGTGCCAGCAGTGAGCTTCTAGCGGGAGAGCAGTTCTTC | CASSELLAGEQFF
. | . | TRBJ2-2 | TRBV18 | TGTGCCAGCTCAGGGGCAACGAACACCGGGGAGCTGTTTTTT | CASSGATNTGELFF
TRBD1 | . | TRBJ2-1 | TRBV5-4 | TGTGCCAGCAGCCCACGGGACAGGTTGAATGAGCAGTTCTTC | CASSPRDRLNEQFF